This passage covers 17 T cell receptor beta chains from one sample sequenced in a study of response to subunit inactivated influenza vaccine. TCRdb recomputed calls from the RT-PCR reads with MiXCR, one row per CDR3 protein. The data contain 500,000 or so distinct CDR3 sequences, approximately 16% of them seen just once; the ten biggest clones take up 3% to 3.5%. The material sequenced was CD4+ T cells sorted from PBMCs, taken less than 25 months after vaccination. All receptors come from a man between 50 and 69 years old who received an inactivated influenza vaccine.

This clonotype was seen only a few times. The genes are TRBV6-1 and TRBJ2-3, with D perhaps assigned TRBD1 or TRBD2 (5 bases each). Trimming left V 7 bases short and J 2 bases short, with 13 bases between. Germline assignment: CDR1 MNHNS and CDR2 SASEGT. The CDR3 spans 14 residues. The CDR3: CASTLGTYTDTQYF. CDR3 bases: TGTGCCAGCACCCTCGGGACGTACACAGATACGCAGTATTTT.

This clonotype appeared a few times. This chain joins TRBV18 and TRBJ1-2; 7 bases match TRBD1. CDR3 length: 16 amino acids. Unmatched junction bases numbered 12, after V lost 4 bases and J lost 4 bases. In germline, CDR1 is KGHSH, CDR2 LQKENI. The CDR3 DNA reads TGTGCCAGCTCACGAGGCCGGGACAGCGATATCTATGGCTACACCTTC. This translates into CASSRGRDSDIYGYTF.

This clonotype was seen only once. Since a much larger clone is just one base distant, this may be a read error. The chain is built from TRBV3-1 and TRBJ2-7, with D perhaps matching TRBD2 (5 bases). The CDR3 contains 14 residues. CDR1 and CDR2 (germline): LGHDT, YNNKEL (reference sequence). CDR3 in DNA: TGTGCCAGCAGCCGTGGCTGGAGGACCTACAAGCAGTACTTC. Its protein product is CASSRGWRTYKQYF.

This clonotype was recorded many times. The chain combines TRBV10-3 with TRBJ2-3; 10 positions agree with TRBD1. The CDR3 runs to 13 residues. The V segment lost 4 bases and the J segment 5 bases; nucleotides outside the gene matches: 0. Germline assignment: CDR1 ENHRY and CDR2 SYGVKD. This chain's CDR3 is CAISGDRGDTQYF. As DNA, the CDR3 is TGTGCCATCAGTGGGGACAGGGGAGATACGCAGTATTTT.

In its sample, this clonotype was seen a few times. The chain couples TRBV4-3 to TRBJ2-7, with a tentative D call TRBD1 (7 bases). V dropped 1 base and J dropped 2 bases, with 12 bases sitting between them. The germline V gene has CDR1 LGHNA and CDR2 YSLEER. This CDR3 has 15 amino acids. The CDR3 loop reads CASSQARGDPYEQYF. As DNA, the CDR3 is TGCGCCAGCAGCCAAGCCAGGGGGGACCCCTACGAGCAGTACTTC.

The CDR3, as DNA: TGTGCCAGCAGCCGCCCACAGAGCACTGAAGCTTTCTTT. It is translated as CASSRPQSTEAFF. The rearrangement uses TRBV6-2 or TRBV6-3 and TRBJ1-1; D gene unclear. Trimming cost V 6 bases and J 4 bases, with 12 bases left between them. The CDR3 is 13 amino acids. From germline, CDR1 is MNHEY and CDR2 SVGEGT.

There are a few counts of this clonotype. This chain joins TRBV12-3 or TRBV12-4 and TRBJ2-2, with 16 bases that match TRBD2. The CDR3 is 18 residues long. V was clipped by 6 bases and J by 5 bases; unmatched bases: 9. The CDR3 here is CASSRGLAGGPQTGELFF. In DNA form, the CDR3 reads TGTGCCAGCAGCCGGGGACTAGCGGGAGGGCCGCAGACCGGGGAGCTGTTTTTT.

The genes are TRBV7-2 and TRBJ2-1; the D is unclear. V shed 6 bases and J shed 3 bases, with 12 bases lying between them. Germline values: CDR1 SGHTA, CDR2 FQGNSA. The CDR3 covers 14 residues. This chain's CDR3 is CASRLRVIYNEQFF. The CDR3 nucleotides read TGTGCCAGCAGGTTGAGAGTTATCTACAATGAGCAGTTCTTC. Combining the CDR3 with reference TRBV7-2 and TRBJ2-1 gives the whole variable domain GAGVSQSPSNKVTEKGKDVELRCDPISGHTALYWYRQSLGQGLEFLIYFQGNSAPDKSGLPSDRFSAERTGGSVSTLTIQRTQQEDSAVYLCASRLRVIYNEQFFGPGTRLTVL.

J is TRBJ1-1 and V is TRBV2; TRBD1 matches at 8 bases. Germline values: CDR1 SNHLY, CDR2 FYNNEI. This CDR3 comprises 15 residues. The V gene end was trimmed by 6 bases and the J gene end by 5 bases; junction bases not matched to a gene: 11. Here the CDR3 reads CASSLQQGARTEAFF. The CDR3 nucleotides are TGTGCCAGCAGCCTTCAGCAGGGGGCGCGGACTGAAGCTTTCTTT.

This clonotype was counted only a few times. The chain carries TRBV19 and TRBJ1-2; no clear D. The CDR3 spans 13 residues. Deletions cut 5 bases from V and 9 bases from J, with 16 bases between. Germline CDR1 LNHDA, CDR2 SQIVND (reference sequence). The CDR3: CASSLGGAVSYTF. CDR3 in DNA: TGTGCCAGTAGTCTGGGCGGCGCCGTAAGCTACACCTTC.

Only a few counts were recorded for this clonotype. This sequence joins TRBV4-3 and TRBJ2-5, with D uncertain. The CDR3 runs to 13 residues. V shed 4 bases and J shed 4 bases, with 10 bases lying between them. The germline gives CDR1 LGHNA, CDR2 YSLEER. Here the CDR3 DNA reads TGCGCCAGCAGCCTAGGCCCTCTAGAGACCCAGTACTTC. Its translation: CASSLGPLETQYF.

V usage is TRBV20-1 and J usage is TRBJ2-7; 9 bases align to TRBD1. The V gene end was trimmed by 5 bases and the J gene end by 0 bases; junction bases not matched to a gene: 11. The CDR3 contains 16 residues. Germline V CDR1 and CDR2: DFQATT, SNEGSKA (reference sequence). The CDR3 protein is CSAQTTGGSISYEQYF. CDR3 coding DNA: TGCAGTGCTCAAACCACAGGGGGCTCCATCTCCTACGAGCAGTACTTC.

This chain connects TRBV4-3 to TRBJ2-2; 11 bases line up with TRBD2. With V trimmed by 8 bases and J by 0 bases, 5 bases remained unmatched. The CDR3 sequence is 16 residues long. The germline V gene has CDR1 LGHNA and CDR2 YSLEER. The CDR3 coding sequence is TGCGCCAGCGGGGGACTAGCGGCTACGAACACCGGGGAGCTGTTTTTT. It translates to CASGGLAATNTGELFF.

V is TRBV11-1 and J is TRBJ2-1, with a possible D match to TRBD2 (5 bases). Between the trimmed V and J ends, which lost 1 base and 0 bases, there was a span of 7 bases. Germline V lookup: CDR1 SGHAT, CDR2 FQDESV (reference sequence). CDR3 size: 15 residues. CDR3 loop: CASSLGRTSYNEQFF. CDR3 DNA: TGTGCCAGCAGCTTAGGGAGGACCTCCTACAATGAGCAGTTCTTC.

This chain joins TRBV18 and TRBJ2-3; D is undetermined. CDR3 length: 13 residues. CDR1 and CDR2 (germline): KGHSH, LQKENI. The V end was cut by 11 bases, the J end by 0 bases, with 12 bases between. This CDR3 is CAGSRTSTDTQYF. In DNA form, the CDR3 reads TGTGCCGGTTCTAGAACTAGCACAGATACGCAGTATTTT.

The rearrangement joins TRBV12-3 or TRBV12-4 to TRBJ2-5, with 10 bases aligning to TRBD1. This CDR3 region has 14 residues. The V and J ends lost 5 bases and 5 bases, in that order; junction bases with no gene match: 5. The CDR3: CASSPTGGRETQYF. The CDR3 DNA follows: TGTGCCAGCAGTCCGACAGGGGGCAGGGAGACCCAGTACTTC.

This clonotype was seen more than once but under ten times. In DNA form, the CDR3 reads TGTGCCAGCAGCTTACGGGGCTCCCCCTCCTACAATGAGCAGTTCTTC. It encodes CASSLRGSPSYNEQFF. This sequence joins TRBV7-2 and TRBJ2-1, with D perhaps being TRBD1 or TRBD2 (5 bases each). V was cut by 2 bases and J by 0 bases, with 11 bases left in between. This CDR3 has 16 residues. Germline CDR1 SGHTA, CDR2 FQGNSA.